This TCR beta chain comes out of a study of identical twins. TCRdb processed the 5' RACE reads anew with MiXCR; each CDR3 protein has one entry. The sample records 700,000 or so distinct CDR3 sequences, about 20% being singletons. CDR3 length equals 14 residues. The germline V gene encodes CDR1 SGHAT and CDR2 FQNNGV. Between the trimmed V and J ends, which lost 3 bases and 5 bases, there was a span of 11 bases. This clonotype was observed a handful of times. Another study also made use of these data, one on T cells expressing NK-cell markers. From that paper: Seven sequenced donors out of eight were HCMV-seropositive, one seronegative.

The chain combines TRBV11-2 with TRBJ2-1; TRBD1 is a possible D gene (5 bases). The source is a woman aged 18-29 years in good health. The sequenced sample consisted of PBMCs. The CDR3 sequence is CASSFLPTDNEQFF. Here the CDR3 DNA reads TGTGCCAGCAGCTTCCTGCCGACAGACAATGAGCAGTTCTTC.